These T cell receptor beta chains were read from a single sample in a study of human T cells and chemical hapten exposure. TCRdb re-called the RACE reads with MiXCR, one entry per CDR3 protein. The table lists about 360,000 distinct CDR3 sequences, around 7% of them singletons. The sequencing here drew on whole blood, taken in connection with sensitization to the hapten diphenylcyclopropenone (DPC). Receptor source: a woman between 18 and 29 years old with alopecia areata. Some clones in this sample may be carry-over from other donors' samples. Both conserved end residues are part of each CDR3. The D gene is left open where the match is weak. Expanded clones are given a class, and other clones once, few, many or no size at all.

few . TRBJ1-2 TRBV27 TGTGCCAGCAGTTTATCATGGGCTAACTATGGCTACACCTTC CASSLSWANYGYTF
. . TRBJ2-4 TRBV12-3/TRBV12-4 TGTGCCAGCAGTTTAGGACAAGGGCACCTTCTGAACATTCAGTACTTC CASSLGQGHLLNIQYF
many . TRBJ2-7 TRBV6-1 TGTGCCAGCTGGTATGGATACGAGCAGTACTTC CASWYGYEQYF
. . TRBJ2-4 TRBV10-1 TGCGCCAGAAAACAGGGCGAGCTAACCAAAAACATTCAGTACTTC CARKQGELTKNIQYF
many . TRBJ1-2 TRBV29-1 TGCAGCGTTGTAGGAGGGAACTATGGCTACACCTTC CSVVGGNYGYTF
. . TRBJ1-5 TRBV28 TGTGCCAGCAGTCAAGAAGACGATGATCGGCCCCAGCATTTT CASSQEDDDRPQHF
. . TRBJ1-3 TRBV6-6 TGTGCCAGCAGTTACATCGTTGAAACCGCCCGGGTAAACACCATATATTTT CASSYIVETARVNTIYF
many . TRBJ2-6 TRBV7-2 TGTGCCAGCAGCTGGTACAGGGTTGGGGCCAACGTCCTGACTTTC CASSWYRVGANVLTF
few . TRBJ1-2 TRBV12-3/TRBV12-4 TGTGCCAGCAGTCCCGGCCAGGGGCTGAACTATGGCTACACCTTC CASSPGQGLNYGYTF
few . TRBJ2-2 TRBV5-1 TGCGCCAGCAGCTCACCCGTCAACACCGGGGAGCTGTTTTTT CASSSPVNTGELFF
few TRBD2 TRBJ2-7 TRBV4-2 TGTGCCAGCAGCCAAGATCCCCTAGCGGGGAACTACGAGCAGTACTTC CASSQDPLAGNYEQYF
. TRBD1 TRBJ1-5 TRBV20-1 TGCAGTGCTAGACCCTCCGACAGGGGACTGGAGCATTTT CSARPSDRGLEHF
few . TRBJ2-7 TRBV15 TGTGCCACCAGCAGAGATCTGGGGGTTTACGAGCAGTACTTC CATSRDLGVYEQYF
few TRBD2 TRBJ2-3 TRBV24-1 TGTGCCACCAGTGACCGGACTAGCGGGGATTTGTCAGATACGCAGTATTTT CATSDRTSGDLSDTQYF
few TRBD1 TRBJ1-1 TRBV29-1 TGCAGCGTTGAGGGACAGGCGAACACTGAAGCTTTCTTT CSVEGQANTEAFF
many . TRBJ2-7 TRBV4-3 TGCGCCAGCCAGCAAACTTATGGGGTGCGCGAGCAGTACTTC CASQQTYGVREQYF
. . TRBJ1-1 TRBV6-2/TRBV6-3 TGTGCCAGCAGTTCGGGCGGGGCCTGGGGGGAGACTGAAGCTTTCTTT CASSSGGAWGETEAFF
few . TRBJ2-4 TRBV27 TGTGCCAGCAGTCCCCTGCCGGGGGATGAAAACATTCAGTACTTC CASSPLPGDENIQYF
. TRBD1 TRBJ1-5 TRBV6-5 TGTGCCAGCAGGCCCCTTTGGACAGGGGATCAGCCCCAGCATTTT CASRPLWTGDQPQHF
few . TRBJ2-3 TRBV2 TGTGCCAGCAGCCGGGACGGGGCCCCCACAGATACGCAGTATTTT CASSRDGAPTDTQYF
few . TRBJ1-3 TRBV29-1 TGCAGCGCCGGCGGCAGCTCTGGAAACACCATATATTTT CSAGGSSGNTIYF
many . TRBJ2-7 TRBV4-3 TGCGCCAGCAGCCAAGATGCCCCCCGGCATGTCTCCTACGAGCAGTACTTC CASSQDAPRHVSYEQYF
few . TRBJ2-5 TRBV5-1 TGCGCCAGCAGCGGTGATATTCAAGAGACCCAGTACTTC CASSGDIQETQYF
few . TRBJ2-7 TRBV29-1 TGCAGCGTTTTGGGGACCGGTCGCGAGCAGTACTTC CSVLGTGREQYF